Listed below are T cell receptor beta chains from one sample, sequenced in a study of blood T cell repertoires in COVID-19. Produced via immunoSEQ multiplex PCR; TCRdb's table is partial and in-frame only. The sample has more than 250,000 clones; about nine tenths are singletons. The specimen was peripheral blood. The receptor set was obtained from a man aged 50 to 59 with active or convalescent COVID-19. Both conserved end residues are part of each CDR3. Each record gives: V gene, J gene, D gene, CDR3 protein, CDR3 DNA. The D gene is left open where the match is weak.

TRBV7-2	TRBJ1-6	-	CASSLTGYSPLHF	TGTGCCAGCAGCTTAACAGGGTATTCACCCCTCCACTTT
TRBV2	TRBJ2-1	TRBD2	CASRGGRAVTYNEQFF	TGTGCCAGCAGAGGCGGGAGGGCCGTCACCTACAATGAGCAGTTCTTC
TRBV5-4	TRBJ2-7	-	CASSLRGVNEQYF	TGTGCCAGCAGCTTACGGGGAGTCAACGAGCAGTACTTC
TRBV27	TRBJ2-3	TRBD1	CASSAGTGLNTQYF	TGTGCCAGCAGCGCCGGGACAGGGTTAAATACGCAGTATTTT
TRBV15	TRBJ1-2	-	CATSGGQGYGYTF	TGTGCCACCAGCGGAGGGCAGGGCTATGGCTACACCTTC
TRBV4-3	TRBJ2-5	-	CASSQAAGAGETQYF	TGCGCCAGCAGCCAAGCCGCGGGGGCGGGAGAGACCCAGTACTTC
TRBV18	TRBJ1-4	-	CASSKRDANEKLFF	TGTGCCAGCTCCAAGCGGGATGCTAATGAAAAACTGTTTTTT
TRBV19	TRBJ2-1	TRBD2	CASSKGTSGGAWDEQFF	TGTGCCAGTAGTAAGGGGACTAGCGGGGGGGCCTGGGATGAGCAGTTCTTC
TRBV19	TRBJ2-6	-	CASKVISGQFSGANVLTF	TGTGCCAGTAAAGTGATTTCCGGACAGTTCTCTGGGGCCAACGTCCTGACTTTC
TRBV6-1	TRBJ2-7	-	CASSDRDTGHEQYF	TGTGCCAGCAGTGACCGGGATACGGGCCACGAGCAGTACTTC
TRBV20-1	TRBJ2-7	-	CSASLTARAYEQYF	TGCAGTGCTAGTCTGACAGCCAGAGCCTACGAGCAGTACTTC
TRBV5-4	TRBJ2-5	-	CASSFDRIQETQYF	TGTGCCAGCAGCTTCGACAGGATCCAAGAGACCCAGTACTTC
TRBV6-5	TRBJ1-6	-	CASARARVYSPLHF	TGTGCCAGCGCGAGGGCTAGAGTTTATTCACCCCTCCACTTT
TRBV7-9	TRBJ2-1	TRBD2	CASSRSGGVYNEQFF	TGTGCCAGCAGCCGTAGCGGGGGAGTTTACAATGAGCAGTTCTTC